The next 28 T cell receptor beta chains were all read from a single sample in a study of radiation and T cells in renal cell carcinoma. Time point denoted: blood 2 weeks post-SBRT. Indicated treatment: 15 Gy SBRT to primary tumor, nephrectomy 4 weeks later. The method was immunoSEQ multiplex PCR; TCRdb's version includes in-frame clones alone and lacks a portion of them. The sample has just under 80,000 clones; approximately 86% are singletons. The sequencing here drew on blood, taken from a patient whose treatment included radiotherapy and nephrectomy. These receptors all come from a woman aged 45-65 years with renal cell carcinoma.

The chain has TRBV19 and TRBJ1-2; 8 bases align to TRBD1. CDR1 and CDR2 (germline): LNHDA, SQIVND (reference sequence). The length of the CDR3 is 16 residues. J gave up 5 bases and V 5 bases, and 13 bases lay outside the gene matches. The CDR3 DNA is TGTGCCAGTAGTCCCACCGGGACAGGAATAGGGTATGGCTACACCTTC. Amino acid sequence: CASSPTGTGIGYGYTF.

V usage is TRBV2 and J usage is TRBJ2-5, with TRBD2 as a possible D gene (6 bases). Trimming shortened V by 8 bases and J by 4 bases, and 8 bases separated the two germline ends. This CDR3 has 11 amino acids. From germline, CDR1 is SNHLY and CDR2 FYNNEI. Here the CDR3 DNA reads TGTGCCAGCTGCGGGGTAGAGACCCAGTACTTC. This gives the protein CASCGVETQYF.

This sequence joins TRBV11-3 and TRBJ2-1; 10 nucleotides align to TRBD1. CDR1 is SGHNT, CDR2 YENEEA, per germline. The V segment lost 7 bases and the J segment 1 base; nucleotides outside the gene matches: 4. This CDR3 spans 15 amino acids. CDR3 bases: TGTGCCAGCAAAGGACAGGGGGGATCCTACAATGAGCAGTTCTTC. Amino acids: CASKGQGGSYNEQFF.

The V call is TRBV28, the J call TRBJ1-1, with D unclear. V gave up 7 bases and J gave up 4 bases, with 16 bases separating them. From germline, CDR1 is MDHEN and CDR2 SYDVKM. The CDR3 loop spans 14 amino acids. The CDR3 sequence: CASIPTQGGTEAFF. CDR3 nucleotides: TGTGCCAGCATACCCACACAAGGAGGCACTGAAGCTTTCTTT.

V usage is TRBV4-1 and J usage is TRBJ2-7, with 9 positions matching TRBD2. Germline V gene lookup returns CDR1 MGHRA and CDR2 YSYEKL. V was pared by 0 bases and J by 1 base, with 4 bases of the junction left unmatched. The CDR3 consists of 16 residues. CDR3 DNA: TGCGCCAGCAGCCAAGACCCTAGCGGGGCTTCCTACGAGCAGTACTTC. Protein product: CASSQDPSGASYEQYF.

The chain recombines TRBV7-6 with TRBJ2-7; 9 bases are a match to TRBD2. Trimming cost V 2 bases and J 0 bases; bases outside gene matches: 5. The CDR3 is made up of 16 amino acids. Germline lookup yields CDR1 SGHVS and CDR2 FNYEAQ. The CDR3 is CASSLTLRGGSYEQYF. The CDR3 DNA reads TGTGCCAGCAGCTTAACGCTGCGGGGGGGCTCCTACGAGCAGTACTTC.

The rearrangement joins TRBV10-1 to TRBJ2-2, with D hard to call. With 6 bases removed from V and 0 bases from J, the gap between germline ends came to 11 bases. This CDR3 is 15 amino acids long. CDR1 is WNHNN, CDR2 SYGVQD, per germline (reference sequence). CDR3 residues: CASSPLAPNTGELFF. Written as DNA, the CDR3 is TGCGCCAGCAGCCCCCTCGCCCCGAACACCGGGGAGCTGTTTTTT.

The V gene is TRBV7-9, the J gene TRBJ2-7; TRBD2 matches at 9 bases. The germline CDR1 and CDR2 sequences are SEHNR and FQNEAQ (reference sequence). With V trimmed by 1 base and J by 2 bases, 3 bases remained unmatched. The CDR3 loop spans 15 amino acids. The CDR3 sequence is CASSLEGGGAYEQYF. CDR3 DNA sequence: TGTGCCAGCAGCTTAGAGGGCGGGGGGGCCTACGAGCAGTACTTC.

The J gene is TRBJ2-2, the V gene TRBV5-1, with 7 bases identical to TRBD1. The germline CDR1 and CDR2 sequences are SGHRS and YFSETQ. V dropped 5 bases and J dropped 2; count of bases not matched to a gene: 6. There are 15 residues in the CDR3. CDR3 DNA: TGCGCCAGCAGGTCCGGGACAGCAAACACCGGGGAGCTGTTTTTT. Its translation is CASRSGTANTGELFF. The full variable domain, with the rest looked up from reference TRBV5-1 and TRBJ2-2, is KAGVTQTPRYLIKTRGQQVTLSCSPISGHRSVSWYQQTPGQGLQFLFEYFSETQRNKGNFPGRFSGRQFSNSRSEMNVSTLELGDSALYLCASRSGTANTGELFFGEGSRLTVL.

The chain couples TRBV7-9 to TRBJ1-4; a possible D gene is TRBD1 (5 bases). Trimming cost V 4 bases and J 7 bases, with 19 bases left between them. This CDR3 has 16 residues. Germline CDR1 and CDR2: SEHNR and FQNEAQ (reference sequence). CDR3 loop: CASSYVGGNLGEKLFF. The CDR3 nucleotides are TGTGCCAGCAGCTACGTCGGGGGGAATCTAGGTGAAAAACTGTTTTTT.

The chain carries TRBV5-1 and TRBJ2-7, with TRBD2 as a possible D gene (6 bases). Germline CDR1 and CDR2: SGHRS and YFSETQ. This CDR3 has 13 residues. Between the trimmed V and J ends, which lost 6 bases and 4 bases, there was a span of 14 bases. The CDR3 region is CASKNEAGYEQYF. CDR3 DNA: TGCGCCAGCAAAAATGAAGCGGGTTACGAGCAGTACTTC.

This clone was seen just once. V usage is TRBV6-5 and J usage is TRBJ2-3; possibly TRBD2 for D (5 bases). Per germline, CDR1 MNHEY and CDR2 SVGAGI. With 6 bases removed from V and 1 base from J, the gap between germline ends came to 14 bases. This CDR3 is 15 amino acids long. The CDR3 here is CASRSGEGGTDTQYF. The CDR3, as DNA: TGTGCCAGCAGGAGCGGCGAGGGAGGCACAGATACGCAGTATTTT.

This clone has only one observation. V is TRBV10-1 and J is TRBJ2-7; 7 bases are a match to TRBD1. Germline V CDR1 and CDR2: WNHNN, SYGVQD (reference sequence). Losses at the gene ends were 6 bases for V and 4 bases for J; bases not matched to a gene: 12. This CDR3 region has 15 residues. CDR3 nucleotides: TGCGCCAGCAGACCGACAGGGAAAGGAGAATACGAGCAGTACTTC. It is translated as CASRPTGKGEYEQYF.

The chain uses TRBV19 and TRBJ2-5; no clear D. CDR1 is LNHDA, CDR2 SQIVND, per germline (reference sequence). V gave up 1 base and J gave up 2 bases, with 8 bases separating them. There are 14 residues in the CDR3. CDR3 residues: CASSIVGQQETQYF. The CDR3 bases are TGTGCCAGTAGTATAGTAGGGCAGCAAGAGACCCAGTACTTC.

This chain joins TRBV28 and TRBJ2-7; 7 positions match TRBD1. CDR3 length: 14 residues. V lost 6 bases to trimming and J lost 4 bases; unmatched junction nucleotides: 9. The germline gives CDR1 MDHEN, CDR2 SYDVKM. CDR3 region: CASSADRTLYEQYF. The CDR3 DNA reads as TGTGCCAGCAGCGCGGACAGGACCCTTTACGAGCAGTACTTC. Full variable domain (rest looked up from reference TRBV28 and TRBJ2-7): DVKVTQSSRYLVKRTGEKVFLECVQDMDHENMFWYRQDPGLGLRLIYFSYDVKMKEKGDIPEGYSVSREKKERFSLILESASTNQTSMYLCASSADRTLYEQYFGPGTRLTVT.

V gene TRBV5-1 combines with J gene TRBJ2-7; either TRBD1 or TRBD2 may supply D (5 bases each). Deletions cut 4 bases from V and 6 bases from J, with 26 bases between. There are 17 residues in the CDR3. Germline V lookup: CDR1 SGHRS, CDR2 YFSETQ. CDR3 sequence: CASSIETSPGPLGEQYF. CDR3 in DNA: TGCGCCAGCAGCATTGAAACATCCCCGGGACCCCTCGGCGAGCAGTACTTC.

The chain joins TRBV4-2 to TRBJ1-5; no clear D gene. Trimming removed 0 bases from V and 6 bases from J, with 9 bases in between. The CDR3 runs to 14 residues. Germline V gene lookup returns CDR1 LGHNA and CDR2 YNFKEQ. The CDR3 bases are TGTGCCAGCAGCCAAGATTTATTATCTCAGCCCCAGCATTTT. This gives the protein CASSQDLLSQPQHF.

The V and J genes are TRBV10-1 and TRBJ2-2, with no clear D. CDR1 and CDR2 from the germline V gene are WNHNN and SYGVQD (reference sequence). The CDR3 length is 12 residues. V was trimmed by 6 bases and J by 8 bases, leaving 10 bases between them. Here the CDR3 reads CASSFSGGELFF. The CDR3 bases are TGCGCCAGCAGCTTTTCCGGGGGGGAGCTGTTTTTT.

The genes are TRBV4-3 and TRBJ1-4; D is ambiguous. V was clipped by 1 base and J by 7 bases, with 7 bases between them. This CDR3 spans 13 amino acids. Germline assignment: CDR1 LGHNA and CDR2 YSLEER. Written as DNA, the CDR3 is TGCGCCAGCAGCCAAGGCATCCCTGAAAAACTGTTTTTT. As protein: CASSQGIPEKLFF.

This chain joins TRBV5-1 and TRBJ2-7; D is possibly TRBD1 (7 bases). The germline V and J ends were trimmed by 4 bases and 6 bases, with 14 bases remaining between them. The CDR3 spans 13 residues. Germline CDR1 reads SGHRS; CDR2 reads YFSETQ. Here the CDR3 DNA reads TGCGCCAGCAGCCCTGGAGGGGGCGGCGAGCAGTACTTC. This sequence encodes CASSPGGGGEQYF.

The chain has TRBV30 and TRBJ1-2; D unresolved. The CDR3 totals 15 residues. The germline V and J ends were trimmed by 0 bases and 7 bases, with 18 bases remaining between them. CDR1 GTSNPN and CDR2 SVGIG come from the germline V gene (reference sequence). CDR3 amino acids: CAWSVIPAGGGGYTF. DNA of the CDR3: TGTGCCTGGAGTGTAATCCCGGCAGGAGGTGGTGGCTACACCTTC.

The chain combines TRBV6-5 with TRBJ1-1; perhaps TRBD1 as D (6 bases). V lost 2 bases, J lost 1 base, and 11 bases lay in between. This CDR3 region has 15 residues. Germline-derived CDR1 and CDR2 are MNHEY and SVGAGI. The CDR3 DNA reads TGTGCCAGCAGTTACGCGGGGGCGACGAACACTGAAGCTTTCTTT. Translated, it gives CASSYAGATNTEAFF.

This chain links TRBV5-8 with TRBJ1-4, with D possibly being TRBD1 (6 bases). The CDR3 sequence is 16 residues long. CDR1 is SGHTS and CDR2 is YDEGEE in the germline V gene. V gave up 0 bases and J gave up 2 bases, with 11 bases separating them. The CDR3 region is CASSLGRGATNEKLFF. The CDR3 DNA reads TGTGCCAGCAGCTTGGGTCGGGGGGCGACTAATGAAAAACTGTTTTTT.

J is TRBJ2-1 and V is TRBV6-1, with TRBD1 matching over 8 bases. V was pared by 0 bases and J by 4 bases, with 11 bases of the junction left unmatched. Germline-derived CDR1 and CDR2 are MNHNS and SASEGT. The CDR3 loop spans 18 amino acids. CDR3 sequence: CASSEAAYGTGKYNEQFF. CDR3 sequence (DNA): TGTGCCAGCAGTGAAGCTGCGTACGGGACAGGAAAGTACAATGAGCAGTTCTTC.

The chain uses TRBV2 and TRBJ1-2; D not certain. The germline V gene has CDR1 SNHLY and CDR2 FYNNEI. The CDR3 totals 12 residues. The V and J ends lost 4 bases and 4 bases respectively, with 7 bases between them. The CDR3 region has the DNA TGTGCCAGCAGTGTTGGGATCTATGGCTACACCTTC. This sequence encodes CASSVGIYGYTF.

The chain combines TRBV27 with TRBJ2-7; no clear D gene. From germline, CDR1 is MNHEY and CDR2 SMNVEV (reference sequence). This CDR3 is built from 14 residues. V was cut by 6 bases and J by 2 bases, with 14 bases left in between. Here the CDR3 DNA reads TGTGCCAGCAGCCGCTTTATCGGCGCCTACGAGCAGTACTTC. As protein: CASSRFIGAYEQYF.

The genes are TRBV19 and TRBJ2-1; D not certain. Germline CDR1 and CDR2: LNHDA and SQIVND (reference sequence). This CDR3 comprises 16 residues. V was trimmed by 3 bases and J by 2 bases, leaving 14 bases between them. The CDR3 nucleotides read TGTGCCAGTAGTATGATCGACGCGGCTCCCTACAATGAGCAGTTCTTC. Translating gives CASSMIDAAPYNEQFF.

This sequence joins TRBV21-1 and TRBJ2-5. TRBV21-1 is marked as a pseudogene. The CDR3 has 12 amino acids. CDR3 bases: TGTGCCAGCAGCAAAGAGGGACAGACCCAGTACTTC. Translated: CASSKEGQTQYF.